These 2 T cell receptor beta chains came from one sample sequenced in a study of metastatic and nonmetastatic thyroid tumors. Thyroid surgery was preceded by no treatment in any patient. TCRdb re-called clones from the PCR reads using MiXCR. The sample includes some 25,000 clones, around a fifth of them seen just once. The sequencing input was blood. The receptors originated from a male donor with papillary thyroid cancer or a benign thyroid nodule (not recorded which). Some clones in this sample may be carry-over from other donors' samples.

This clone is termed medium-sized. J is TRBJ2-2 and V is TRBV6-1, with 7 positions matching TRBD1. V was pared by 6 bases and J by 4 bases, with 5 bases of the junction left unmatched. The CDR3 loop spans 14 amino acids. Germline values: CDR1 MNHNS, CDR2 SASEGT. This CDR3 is CASRGQSLTGELFF. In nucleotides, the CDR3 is TGTGCCAGCAGGGGACAGAGCCTCACCGGGGAGCTGTTTTTT.

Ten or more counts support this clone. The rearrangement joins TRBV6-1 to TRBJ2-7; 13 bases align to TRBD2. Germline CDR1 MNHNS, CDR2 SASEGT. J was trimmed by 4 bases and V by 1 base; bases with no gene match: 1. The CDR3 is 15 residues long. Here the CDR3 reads CASSEGGLAGYEQYF. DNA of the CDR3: TGTGCCAGCAGTGAAGGGGGACTAGCGGGGTACGAGCAGTACTTC.